The 30 T cell receptor beta chains presented below share a single source sample, sequenced in a study of blood T cell repertoires in COVID-19. Libraries were prepared by immunoSEQ multiplex PCR; TCRdb keeps only in-frame clonotypes and omits some of them. The table records under 350,000 clones, around 90% of them present only once. Sequenced sample: peripheral blood. The receptor source for this set is a man between 70 and 80 years old with acute or convalescent COVID-19.

The gene calls are TRBV21-1 and TRBJ2-1; the table's TRBD1 call for D was not verified on the DNA. TRBV21-1 is a pseudogene. This CDR3 is 15 amino acids long. The CDR3 nucleotides read TGTGCCAGCAGCCACAGGGGAAGATCCTACAATGAGCAGTTCTTC. Encoded protein: CASSHRGRSYNEQFF.

This clone was seen a single time. The chain uses TRBV30 and TRBJ1-2; D unclear. This CDR3 is 13 amino acids long. V was shortened by 1 base and J by 7 bases, with 13 bases between the two germline ends. Germline CDR1 and CDR2: GTSNPN and SVGIG (reference sequence). The CDR3 nucleotides read TGTGCCTGGAGTGCCGGGCCCGCGGGTGGCTACACCTTC. This gives the protein CAWSAGPAGGYTF.

This clone was found once. The chain carries TRBV4-1 and TRBJ1-5, with a weak D call TRBD1 (5 bases). CDR3 size: 14 residues. Germline assignment: CDR1 MGHRA and CDR2 YSYEKL. Trimming left V 4 bases short and J 5 bases short, with 12 bases between. The CDR3: CASSLGEGDQPQHF. The CDR3 DNA reads as TGCGCCAGCAGCCTTGGCGAAGGGGATCAGCCCCAGCATTTT.

The chain carries TRBV28 and TRBJ1-3; D not resolved. The germline V and J ends were trimmed by 5 bases and 0 bases, with 5 bases remaining between them. Germline loops: CDR1 MDHEN, CDR2 SYDVKM. The CDR3 runs 13 residues. This CDR3 reads CASSSASGNTIYF. CDR3 bases: TGTGCCAGCAGTAGCGCCTCTGGAAACACCATATATTTT.

The chain joins TRBV4-3 to TRBJ2-7, with 7 bases identical to TRBD1. V lost 0 bases, J lost 6 bases, and 8 bases stayed unmatched. CDR1 LGHNA and CDR2 YSLEER come from the germline V gene. The CDR3 consists of 15 residues. The CDR3 loop is CASSQDRGGLFEQYF. CDR3 DNA sequence: TGCGCCAGCAGCCAAGATCGAGGGGGCCTCTTCGAGCAGTACTTC.

V and J are TRBV5-1 and TRBJ2-7; 12 bases align to TRBD2. V was clipped by 4 bases and J by 2 bases; unmatched bases: 7. Germline CDR1 is SGHRS and CDR2 is YFSETQ. The CDR3 sequence is 16 residues long. The CDR3 nucleotides are TGCGCCAGCAGCCCAAGGACTAGCGGGACTACCTACGAGCAGTACTTC. The encoded protein is CASSPRTSGTTYEQYF. The full variable domain, in which reference TRBV5-1 and TRBJ2-7 provide the parts outside the CDR3, is KAGVTQTPRYLIKTRGQQVTLSCSPISGHRSVSWYQQTPGQGLQFLFEYFSETQRNKGNFPGRFSGRQFSNSRSEMNVSTLELGDSALYLCASSPRTSGTTYEQYFGPGTRLTVT.

As concerns this clone: This sample also contains other DNA sequences that code for the same CDR3. This chain connects TRBV4-3 to TRBJ2-1; 11 nucleotides agree with TRBD2. Germline CDR1 and CDR2: LGHNA and YSLEER. J lost 7 bases, V lost 0 bases, and 5 bases had no gene match. The length of the CDR3 is 16 residues. CDR3 amino acids: CASSQDLLAGGNEQFF. The CDR3 nucleotides read TGCGCCAGCAGCCAAGATCTGCTAGCGGGGGGAAATGAGCAGTTCTTC.

The count of this clone is one. The chain has TRBV6-5 and TRBJ1-1; D might be TRBD1 (6 bases). The germline V and J ends were trimmed by 8 bases and 5 bases, with 21 bases remaining between them. Germline V gene data show CDR1 as MNHEY and CDR2 as SVGAGI. This CDR3 is 15 amino acids long. The DNA for the CDR3 is TGTGCCAGCGGACCGGTCGCGGGGGCGGTAACTGAAGCTTTCTTT. Its translation: CASGPVAGAVTEAFF.

The J gene is TRBJ2-1, the V gene TRBV19; 7 bases are a match to TRBD1. The ends lost 7 bases at V and 5 bases at J; junction bases unmatched: 11. Per germline, CDR1 LNHDA and CDR2 SQIVND (reference sequence). This CDR3 has 15 amino acids. The CDR3 region is CASTPTTGSHNEQFF. The CDR3 DNA sequence: TGTGCCAGTACTCCCACGACAGGGTCCCACAATGAGCAGTTCTTC. The full variable domain, its missing parts supplied by reference TRBV19 and TRBJ2-1, is DGGITQSPKYLFRKEGQNVTLSCEQNLNHDAMYWYRQDPGQGLRLIYYSQIVNDFQKGDIAEGYSVSREKKESFPLTVTSAQKNPTAFYLCASTPTTGSHNEQFFGPGTRLTVL.

This clone was found a few times. The chain uses TRBV29-1 and TRBJ2-2; 7 positions agree with TRBD1. V gave up 5 bases and J gave up 4 bases; unmatched junction bases: 7. Germline V gene lookup returns CDR1 SQVTM and CDR2 ANQGSEA. The CDR3 consists of 14 residues. CDR3 protein: CSVLRQGRTGELFF. The DNA for the CDR3 is TGCAGCGTTTTAAGACAGGGTCGCACCGGGGAGCTGTTTTTT.

CDR3 residues: CSVDAPGTGSNEQFF. CDR3 DNA sequence: TGCAGCGTTGATGCCCCCGGGACAGGGAGCAATGAGCAGTTCTTC. The gene calls are TRBV29-1 and TRBJ2-1; 9 bases agree with TRBD1. The CDR3 covers 15 residues. Germline CDR1 and CDR2: SQVTM and ANQGSEA. The trim removed 3 bases at V and 6 bases at J, leaving 9 bases unmatched.

This chain connects TRBV20-1 to TRBJ1-2, with D maybe TRBD1 (6 bases). Germline values: CDR1 DFQATT, CDR2 SNEGSKA (reference sequence). This CDR3 has 11 amino acids. V lost 6 bases, J lost 12 bases, and 17 bases lay in between. CDR3 region: CSAAGQFIHTF. The CDR3 DNA reads as TGCAGTGCAGCCGGACAGTTTATTCACACCTTC.

The chain carries TRBV3-1 (or the pseudogene TRBV3-2) and TRBJ1-1, with 8 nucleotides matching TRBD1. This CDR3 spans 14 amino acids. V was clipped by 4 bases and J by 4 bases; unmatched bases: 5. Germline assignment: CDR1 LGHDT and CDR2 YNNKEL (reference sequence). CDR3 protein: CASSLQGGGTEAFF. The CDR3, as DNA: TGTGCCAGCAGCCTACAGGGGGGCGGCACTGAAGCTTTCTTT.

This clone was detected a few times. V and J are TRBV28 and TRBJ2-1; TRBD2 aligns across 9 bases. CDR1 is MDHEN and CDR2 is SYDVKM in the germline V gene. This CDR3 has 15 amino acids. The ends lost 4 bases at V and 10 bases at J; junction bases unmatched: 11. The CDR3 reads CASSSLGPSGKEQFF. The CDR3 bases are TGTGCCAGCAGTTCTCTCGGCCCTAGCGGGAAAGAGCAGTTCTTC.

The J gene is TRBJ2-3, the V gene TRBV5-6; tentatively, D is TRBD2 (5 bases). Germline lookup yields CDR1 SGHDT and CDR2 YYEEEE. V gave up 3 bases and J gave up 0 bases, with 20 bases separating them. The CDR3 has 18 residues. CDR3 DNA: TGTGCCAGCAGCTCACCGCTCGGGGAAAACCCTAGCACAGATACGCAGTATTTT. Its translation: CASSSPLGENPSTDTQYF.

V and J are TRBV6-2 or TRBV6-3 and TRBJ2-7, with 9 positions matching TRBD2. The ends lost 2 bases at V and 4 bases at J; junction bases unmatched: 15. CDR1 is MNHEY, CDR2 SVGEGT, per germline. This CDR3 is built from 18 residues. The CDR3 bases are TGTGCCAGCAGTTACCCAATCTACGATAGCGGGAGTTTTTACGAGCAGTACTTC. This translates into CASSYPIYDSGSFYEQYF.

CDR3 sequence reads: CATGTGESSYNEQFF. CDR3 bases: TGTGCCACCGGGACAGGGGAGAGCTCCTACAATGAGCAGTTCTTC. The rearrangement uses TRBV15 and TRBJ2-1; 10 bases line up with TRBD1. Germline CDR1 is LNHNV and CDR2 is YYDKDF (reference sequence). The CDR3 is made up of 15 amino acids. After removal of 8 bases from V and 0 bases from J, the junction contained 4 bases not matched to a gene.

The genes are TRBV24-1 and TRBJ2-2, with 10 nucleotides matching TRBD2. From germline, CDR1 is KGHDR and CDR2 SFDVKD. J lost 3 bases, V lost 8 bases, and 8 bases had no gene match. The CDR3 extends over 16 amino acids. This chain's CDR3 is CATTLPLAGDTGELFF. CDR3 coding DNA: TGTGCCACCACATTACCGCTAGCGGGGGACACCGGGGAGCTGTTTTTT.

This clone was observed a few times. In DNA, the CDR3 is TGTGCCAGCAGCCTCACAGGGGGTGAAGCTTTCTTT. It codes for CASSLTGGEAFF. The rearrangement links TRBV9 to TRBJ1-1; TRBD1 matches 8 bases. V lost 4 bases and J lost 7; bases outside the gene matches: 3. CDR3 length equals 12 residues. Germline V gene sequence: CDR1 SGDLS, CDR2 YYNGEE.

This chain connects TRBV12-3 or TRBV12-4 to TRBJ1-1, with TRBD1 matching 8 bases. This CDR3 spans 13 amino acids. After removal of 5 bases from V and 5 bases from J, the junction contained 4 bases not matched to a gene. Written as DNA, the CDR3 is TGTGCCAGCAGTCAGGGGGCGCAGACTGAAGCTTTCTTT. It specifies CASSQGAQTEAFF.

This chain connects TRBV28 to TRBJ2-7; TRBD1 aligns across 11 bases. The germline CDR1 and CDR2 sequences are MDHEN and SYDVKM. This CDR3 spans 15 amino acids. V trimming: 6 bases; J trimming: 0 bases; junction bases outside the gene matches: 4. In DNA, the CDR3 is TGTGCCAGCAGAAGGGACAGGGGGAGCTCCTACGAGCAGTACTTC. It specifies CASRRDRGSSYEQYF.

The table lists this clone with many counts. The chain has TRBV30 and TRBJ1-4; 7 positions agree with TRBD1. The CDR3 contains 15 residues. J lost 3 bases, V lost 1 base, and 5 bases had no gene match. Germline-derived CDR1 and CDR2 are GTSNPN and SVGIG (reference sequence). This chain's CDR3 is CAWSGGTASNEKLFF. Here the CDR3 DNA reads TGTGCCTGGAGTGGTGGGACAGCTTCTAATGAAAAACTGTTTTTT.

The table lists this clone with a few counts. Different DNA sequences within this sample yield the same CDR3. CDR3 sequence (DNA): TGTGCCAGCAGCGTGGGACAGGGGGCCTACGAGCAGTACTTC. This translates into CASSVGQGAYEQYF. The rearrangement joins TRBV9 to TRBJ2-7; 11 nucleotides match TRBD1. Germline CDR1 SGDLS, CDR2 YYNGEE. CDR3 length equals 14 residues. The junction had 0 bases not matched to a gene; V was cut back by 2 bases and J by 2 bases.

This clone has a handful of counts. CDR3 amino acids: CASSLYPRTYNEQFF. DNA of the CDR3: TGTGCCAGCAGCTTATATCCGAGGACCTACAATGAGCAGTTCTTC. This chain links TRBV7-2 with TRBJ2-1; no firm D call. V lost 2 bases, J lost 2 bases, and 10 bases lay in between. CDR3 length: 15 amino acids. Per the germline V gene, CDR1 is SGHTA and CDR2 is FQGNSA.

This chain joins TRBV6-5 and TRBJ2-7; maybe TRBD1 (6 bases). Germline assignment: CDR1 MNHEY and CDR2 SVGAGI. The ends were cut back, 6 bases at V and 2 bases at J, with 17 bases in the middle. The CDR3 contains 15 residues. The CDR3 sequence: CASSAGTSPTYEQYF. In DNA, the CDR3 is TGTGCCAGCAGCGCCGGGACATCTCCAACCTACGAGCAGTACTTC.

This clone was seen only once. The V and J genes are TRBV6-5 and TRBJ2-7, with 9 bases that match TRBD1. The J segment lost 7 bases and the V segment lost 6 bases, leaving 7 bases of the junction unmatched. Germline V gene data show CDR1 as MNHEY and CDR2 as SVGAGI. The CDR3 extends over 13 amino acids. Here the CDR3 reads CASSRQGVWEQYF. CDR3 in DNA: TGTGCCAGCAGCCGACAGGGGGTATGGGAGCAGTACTTC.

The chain recombines TRBV20-1 with TRBJ2-1, with 8 bases that match TRBD2. The CDR3 length is 14 residues. CDR1 is DFQATT and CDR2 is SNEGSKA in the germline V gene (reference sequence). The trim removed 3 bases at V and 2 bases at J, leaving 3 bases unmatched. This chain's CDR3 is CSASTGGPYNEQFF. The CDR3 nucleotides are TGCAGTGCTAGTACGGGGGGGCCCTACAATGAGCAGTTCTTC.

The J gene is TRBJ1-4, the V gene TRBV18, with TRBD1 matching over 7 bases. Per the germline V gene, CDR1 is KGHSH and CDR2 is LQKENI. Unmatched junction bases numbered 8, after V lost 5 bases and J lost 2 bases. CDR3 size: 16 residues. This chain's CDR3 is CASSERQGGTNEKLFF. CDR3 DNA: TGTGCCAGCTCAGAAAGACAGGGTGGCACTAATGAAAAACTGTTTTTT.

The gene calls are TRBV3-1 (or the pseudogene TRBV3-2) and TRBJ2-1; D remains unclear. Germline loops: CDR1 LGHDT, CDR2 YNNKEL (reference sequence). This CDR3 comprises 11 residues. Trimming removed 2 bases at V and 6 bases at J, with 2 bases between. The chain's CDR3 is CASSQLNEQFF. CDR3 nucleotide sequence: TGTGCCAGCAGCCAACTCAATGAGCAGTTCTTC.

The chain joins TRBV19 to TRBJ1-6, with D uncertain. CDR1 is LNHDA, CDR2 SQIVND, per germline (reference sequence). The CDR3 is 14 residues long. V lost 0 bases to trimming and J lost 8 bases, with 8 bases between them. The CDR3 is CASSIDPDYSPLHF. The CDR3 bases are TGTGCCAGTAGTATAGATCCAGACTATTCACCCCTCCACTTT. The whole variable domain, filled in from reference TRBV19 and TRBJ1-6, reads DGGITQSPKYLFRKEGQNVTLSCEQNLNHDAMYWYRQDPGQGLRLIYYSQIVNDFQKGDIAEGYSVSREKKESFPLTVTSAQKNPTAFYLCASSIDPDYSPLHFGNGTRLTVT.